A selection of T cell receptor beta chains follows, all from one sample in a study of blood T cell repertoires in COVID-19. Assay: immunoSEQ multiplex PCR; the TCRdb copy retains only in-frame clones and omits some. This sample carries 270,000 or so clones, roughly 89% of them seen once, and the ten largest clones take roughly 5%. Sequencing was carried out using peripheral blood. All receptors derive from a middle-aged woman who had recovered from COVID-19. Each CDR3 is given with its conserved first and last residue. Size values are once, few and many counts, or a class for expanded clones, and some rows have none.

v_call,clone_size,j_call,cdr3_aa
TRBV11-2,NA,TRBJ2-1,CASSSPNEQFF
TRBV30,once,TRBJ1-2,CAWSVQGGCTF
TRBV2,NA,TRBJ2-5,CASYNPRGWETQYF
TRBV4-1,NA,TRBJ2-7,CASSPRQGPYEQYF
TRBV5-4,NA,TRBJ2-7,CASSHGGTYEQYF
TRBV19,once,TRBJ2-7,CASSSGGGFSYEQYF
TRBV5-1,NA,TRBJ2-5,CASQMTSGRLETQYF
TRBV14,NA,TRBJ1-2,CASSHARTAPIFYGYTF
TRBV25-1,NA,TRBJ2-1,CASSGRGALQEQFF
TRBV15,NA,TRBJ2-7,CATNKDRSSSYEQYF
TRBV6-2/TRBV6-3,few,TRBJ2-1,CASSSPGLYNEQFF
TRBV6-5,NA,TRBJ1-2,CASSSQGDPYGYTF
TRBV5-4,NA,TRBJ1-2,CASSLPRGGSYGYTF
TRBV5-1,NA,TRBJ2-1,CASSPRTSGGSYNEQFF
TRBV5-1,NA,TRBJ2-3,CASSPGGPTDTQYF
TRBV6-5,NA,TRBJ1-6,CASSYSSRPPGSPLHF
TRBV6-6,once,TRBJ2-1,CASSYYTGSPYNEQFF
TRBV27,NA,TRBJ2-5,CASSRSHRDETQYF
TRBV5-5,NA,TRBJ2-1,CASSLRLVLTGGPYNEQFF
TRBV6-5,NA,TRBJ2-7,CASSSDRADEQYF
TRBV14,NA,TRBJ1-6,CASSQTGGNSPLHF
TRBV7-6,NA,TRBJ2-7,CASSLGQAVGSEQYF
TRBV13,NA,TRBJ1-4,CASSSRQGGEKLFF
TRBV24-1,NA,TRBJ2-1,CATSAHLAENNEQFF
TRBV19,NA,TRBJ2-2,CASLNRGFTGELFF
TRBV5-1,few,TRBJ2-2,CASSQQGGAGELFF
TRBV7-2,NA,TRBJ1-4,CASSSAVMSYEKLFF
TRBV11-3,NA,TRBJ1-3,CASSLYLNSGNTIYF
TRBV3-1/TRBV3-2,NA,TRBJ1-6,CASSRDSFNSPLHF
TRBV28,few,TRBJ2-3,CASSLMTLSTDTQYF
TRBV10-3,NA,TRBJ2-7,CAITPGWGRNEQYF
TRBV13,few,TRBJ2-5,CASSLVGGETQYF
TRBV15,few,TRBJ1-1,CATRGGRVGEAFF
TRBV7-3,once,TRBJ1-1,CASSGQAGTEAFF
TRBV7-9,many,TRBJ1-1,CASSQDRANTEAFF
TRBV2,NA,TRBJ2-2,CASSSSPGQGVGGELFF
TRBV6-5,NA,TRBJ1-2,CASSYSPGQGYGYTF
TRBV2,NA,TRBJ1-2,CAGVGQGYGYTF
TRBV15,NA,TRBJ2-1,CATSRATTSGSSYNEQFF
TRBV7-2,NA,TRBJ1-4,CASSRGQGNEKLFF
TRBV2,NA,TRBJ2-3,CAVAGVNSDTQYF
TRBV18,NA,TRBJ2-5,CASSLRGEGETQYF
TRBV3-1/TRBV3-2,NA,TRBJ2-5,CASSQGLAFQETQYF
TRBV7-6,NA,TRBJ2-3,CASSGQMGGLDTQYF
TRBV10-1,NA,TRBJ1-1,CATRSTTGAAEAFF
TRBV5-6,few,TRBJ1-1,CASSLTGYVAEAFF